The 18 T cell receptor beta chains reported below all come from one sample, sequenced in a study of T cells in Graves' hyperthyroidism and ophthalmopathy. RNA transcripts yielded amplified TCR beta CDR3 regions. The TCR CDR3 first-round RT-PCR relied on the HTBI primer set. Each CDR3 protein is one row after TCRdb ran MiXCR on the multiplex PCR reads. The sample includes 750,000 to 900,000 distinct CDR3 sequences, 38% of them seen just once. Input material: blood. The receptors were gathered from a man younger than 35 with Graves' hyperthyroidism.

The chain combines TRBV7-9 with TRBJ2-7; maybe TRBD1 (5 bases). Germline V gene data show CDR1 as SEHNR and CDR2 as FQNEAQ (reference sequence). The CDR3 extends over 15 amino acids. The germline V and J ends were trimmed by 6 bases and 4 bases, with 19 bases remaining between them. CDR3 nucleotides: TGTGCCAGCAGTTCACCCAGGGCTTCTATTTACGAGCAGTACTTC. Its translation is CASSSPRASIYEQYF.

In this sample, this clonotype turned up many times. CDR3 in DNA: TGCAGCGTTGATAGGGGCACTGAAGCTTTCTTT. Protein: CSVDRGTEAFF. This sequence joins TRBV29-1 and TRBJ1-1; D possibly corresponds to TRBD1 (5 bases). CDR1 is SQVTM, CDR2 ANQGSEA, per germline. V gave up 3 bases and J gave up 4 bases, with 6 bases separating them. The length of the CDR3 is 11 residues.

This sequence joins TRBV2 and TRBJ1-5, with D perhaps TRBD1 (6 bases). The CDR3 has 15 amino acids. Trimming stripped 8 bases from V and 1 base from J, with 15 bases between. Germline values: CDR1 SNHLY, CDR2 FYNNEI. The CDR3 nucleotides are TGTGCCAGCTCGCCTTGGGGGGCGAGCAATCAGCCCCAGCATTTT. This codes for CASSPWGASNQPQHF.

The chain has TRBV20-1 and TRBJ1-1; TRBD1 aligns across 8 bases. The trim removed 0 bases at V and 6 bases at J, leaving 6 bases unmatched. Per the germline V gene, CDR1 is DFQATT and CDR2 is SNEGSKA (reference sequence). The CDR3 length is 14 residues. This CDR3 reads CSARDRRGLSEAFF. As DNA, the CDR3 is TGCAGTGCTAGAGACCGCAGGGGGCTGTCTGAAGCTTTCTTT.

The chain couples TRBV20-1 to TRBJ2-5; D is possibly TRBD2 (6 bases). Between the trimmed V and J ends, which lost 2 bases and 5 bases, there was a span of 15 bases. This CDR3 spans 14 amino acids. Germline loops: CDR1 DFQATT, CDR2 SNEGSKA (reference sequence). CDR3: CSARPSSGSETQYF. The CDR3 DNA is TGCAGTGCTAGACCTAGCAGCGGGTCCGAGACCCAGTACTTC.

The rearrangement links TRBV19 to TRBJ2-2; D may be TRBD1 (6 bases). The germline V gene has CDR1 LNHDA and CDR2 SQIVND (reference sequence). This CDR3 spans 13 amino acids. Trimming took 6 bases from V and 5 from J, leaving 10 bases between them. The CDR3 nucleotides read TGTGCCAGTAGACAGGGTGGGACCGGGGAGCTGTTTTTT. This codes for CASRQGGTGELFF.

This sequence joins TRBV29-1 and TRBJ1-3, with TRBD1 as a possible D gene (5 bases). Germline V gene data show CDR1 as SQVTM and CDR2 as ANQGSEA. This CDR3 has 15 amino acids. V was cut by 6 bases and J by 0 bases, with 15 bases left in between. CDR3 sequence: CSVGPEGASGNTIYF. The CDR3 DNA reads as TGCAGCGTGGGCCCCGAAGGGGCCTCTGGAAACACCATATATTTT.

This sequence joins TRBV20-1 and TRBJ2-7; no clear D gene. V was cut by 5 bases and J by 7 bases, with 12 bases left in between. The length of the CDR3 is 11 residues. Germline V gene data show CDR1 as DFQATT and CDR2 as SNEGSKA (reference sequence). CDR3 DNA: TGCAGTGCTGGGCCCCCTCGGGAGCAGTACTTC. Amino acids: CSAGPPREQYF.

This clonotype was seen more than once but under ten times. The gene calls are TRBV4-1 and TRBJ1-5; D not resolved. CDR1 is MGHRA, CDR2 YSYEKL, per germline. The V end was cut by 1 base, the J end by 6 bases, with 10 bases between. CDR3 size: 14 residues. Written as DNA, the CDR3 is TGCGCCAGCAGCCAAGCGGGGATCGGTCAGCCCCAGCATTTT. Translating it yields CASSQAGIGQPQHF.

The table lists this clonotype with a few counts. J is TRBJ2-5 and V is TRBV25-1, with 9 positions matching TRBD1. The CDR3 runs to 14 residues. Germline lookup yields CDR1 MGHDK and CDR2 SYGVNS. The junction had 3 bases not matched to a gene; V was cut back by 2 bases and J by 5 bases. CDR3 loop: CASSEGTGWETQYF. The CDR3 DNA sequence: TGTGCCAGCAGTGAAGGGACAGGGTGGGAGACCCAGTACTTC.

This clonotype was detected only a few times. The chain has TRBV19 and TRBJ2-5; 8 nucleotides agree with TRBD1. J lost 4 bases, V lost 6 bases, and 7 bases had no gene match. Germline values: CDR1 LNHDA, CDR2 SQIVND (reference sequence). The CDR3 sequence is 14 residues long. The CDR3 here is CASRRTGRGETQYF. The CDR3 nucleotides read TGTGCCAGTAGAAGGACAGGGAGAGGAGAGACCCAGTACTTC.

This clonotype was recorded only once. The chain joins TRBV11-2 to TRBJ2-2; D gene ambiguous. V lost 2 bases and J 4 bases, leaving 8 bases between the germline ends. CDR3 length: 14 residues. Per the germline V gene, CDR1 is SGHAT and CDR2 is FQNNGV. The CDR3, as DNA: TGTGCCAGCAGCTTATATGGTCCCACCGGGGAGCTGTTTTTT. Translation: CASSLYGPTGELFF.

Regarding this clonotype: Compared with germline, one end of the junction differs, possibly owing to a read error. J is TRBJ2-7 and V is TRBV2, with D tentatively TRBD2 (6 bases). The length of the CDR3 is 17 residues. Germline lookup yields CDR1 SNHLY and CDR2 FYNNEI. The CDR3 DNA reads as TGTGCCGGCAGTGAAGCGGGTTTTTTCGGAGATTCCTACGAGCAGTACTTC. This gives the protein CAGSEAGFFGDSYEQYF.

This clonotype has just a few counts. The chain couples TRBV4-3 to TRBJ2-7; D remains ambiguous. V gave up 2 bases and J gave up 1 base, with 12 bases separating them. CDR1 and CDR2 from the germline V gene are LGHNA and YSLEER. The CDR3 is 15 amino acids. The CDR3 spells CASSQNSIGSYEQYF. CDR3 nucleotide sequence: TGCGCCAGCAGCCAAAACAGTATCGGTTCCTACGAGCAGTACTTC.

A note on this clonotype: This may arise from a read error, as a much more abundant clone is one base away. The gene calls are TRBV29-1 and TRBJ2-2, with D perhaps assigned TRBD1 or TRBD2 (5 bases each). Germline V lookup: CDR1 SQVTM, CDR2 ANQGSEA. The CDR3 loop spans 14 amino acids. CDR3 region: CSVDHGTNTGELLF. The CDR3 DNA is TGCAGCGTTGACCACGGGACCAACACCGGGGAGCTGCTTTTT.

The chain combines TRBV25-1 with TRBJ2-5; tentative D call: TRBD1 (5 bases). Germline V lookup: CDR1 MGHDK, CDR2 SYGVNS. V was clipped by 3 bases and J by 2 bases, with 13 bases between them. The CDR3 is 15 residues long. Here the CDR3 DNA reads TGTGCCAGCAGTGATTTCAGGGAAGGGCAAGAGACCCAGTACTTC. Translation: CASSDFREGQETQYF.

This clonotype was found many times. CDR3 coding DNA: TGTGCCAGCAGTGCCGGGTCCTTCTATGGCTACACCTTC. Translation: CASSAGSFYGYTF. J is TRBJ1-2 and V is TRBV12-3 or TRBV12-4, with D hard to call. There are 13 residues in the CDR3. V was shortened by 5 bases and J by 4 bases, with 11 bases between the two germline ends.

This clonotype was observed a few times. In nucleotides, the CDR3 is TGTGCCAGCAGTGGACCAGTCGGAGGCAACACAGATACGCAGTATTTT. This codes for CASSGPVGGNTDTQYF. This chain uses TRBV2 with TRBJ2-3; a possible D gene is TRBD2 (5 bases). Germline V lookup: CDR1 SNHLY, CDR2 FYNNEI. There are 16 residues in the CDR3. V was pared by 4 bases and J by 2 bases, with 16 bases between.